This T cell receptor (beta chain) appears in the sequencing data of a study of blood T cell repertoires in COVID-19. At the level of the study: The study drew acute and convalescent COVID-19 samples from the United States, Italy and Spain. PBMCs, B-cell-depleted T cells, or T cells provided the cDNA or gDNA that made up the material.

Trimming removed 0 bases from V and 7 bases from J; junction bases left unmatched: 1. CDR3 length: 14 residues. The germline V gene has CDR1 SGHRS and CDR2 YFSETQ. Under the authors' procedure: How many nucleated cells were present was estimated from reference gene primer amplification. Assay used: immunoSEQ multiplex PCR; TCRdb lists only in-frame clones, some missing. V and J calls and clone size are copied from that table; D and trimming were computed from the DNA. Of about 99,000 clones in the sample, about four fifths were seen once. The sequencing input was peripheral blood. This chain connects TRBV5-1 to TRBJ1-5; 10 bases line up with TRBD1. This clonotype was sampled from an elderly woman with active or convalescent COVID-19. The CDR3 DNA sequence: TGCGCCAGCAGCTTGGGGACAGGGGGACAGCCCCAGCATTTT. It is translated as CASSLGTGGQPQHF.